What follows are 5 T cell receptor beta chains derived from one specimen sequenced in a study of OX40 agonist ivuxolimab in advanced cancers. The repertoire was sequenced with immunoSEQ multiplex PCR; TCRdb's copy has only in-frame clones and lacks some. The top ten hold around 5% of the sample, which has some 44,000 clones, around 80% seen once. Sequenced material: CD4+ or CD8+ T cells sorted from blood, taken in a trial of the OX40 agonist ivuxolimab. The receptors shown here come from an adult with an advanced solid tumor such as melanoma, head and neck, liver or kidney cancer.

This clone was found a few times. The V and J genes are TRBV6-5 and TRBJ1-2; D possibly corresponds to TRBD1 (6 bases). CDR1 is MNHEY, CDR2 SVGAGI, per germline. V lost 4 bases, J lost 4 bases, and 13 bases lay in between. The CDR3 is made up of 14 amino acids. The CDR3 DNA is TGTGCCAGCAGTTGGGGGCGCGATGTCTATGGCTACACCTTC. This sequence encodes CASSWGRDVYGYTF.

This chain links TRBV28 with TRBJ1-2; the D gene is possibly TRBD1 (6 bases). Deletions cut 5 bases from V and 8 bases from J, with 18 bases between. Germline V gene lookup returns CDR1 MDHEN and CDR2 SYDVKM. The CDR3 runs to 14 residues. The CDR3 DNA sequence: TGTGCCAGCAGTCTTCAGGGGTTACGAGGCGGCTACACCTTC. Translated: CASSLQGLRGGYTF.

This clone occurred once. Other DNA variants within this sample encode the same CDR3. This chain joins TRBV27 and TRBJ1-4, with a weak D call TRBD1 (6 bases). V was pared by 5 bases and J by 0 bases, with 10 bases between. The CDR3 has 15 residues. Germline V gene sequence: CDR1 MNHEY, CDR2 SMNVEV (reference sequence). The CDR3 sequence: CASSKNRATNEKLFF. The CDR3 DNA is TGTGCCAGCAGTAAAAACAGGGCAACTAATGAAAAACTGTTTTTT.

The chain uses TRBV30 and TRBJ2-4; D is perhaps TRBD2 (7 bases). V shed 2 bases and J shed 6 bases, with 14 bases lying between them. The CDR3 has 14 residues. CDR1 and CDR2 from the germline V gene are GTSNPN and SVGIG (reference sequence). This chain's CDR3 is CAWSSGGGGNIQYF. For the CDR3, the DNA is TGTGCCTGGAGTTCGGGGGGCGGCGGAAACATTCAGTACTTC.

The V and J genes are TRBV7-9 and TRBJ2-1; 8 nucleotides align to TRBD2. CDR1 is SEHNR, CDR2 FQNEAQ, per germline (reference sequence). Trimming cost V 6 bases and J 1 base; bases outside gene matches: 14. The length of the CDR3 is 18 residues. CDR3 sequence (DNA): TGTGCCAGCAGTTACTCTGCAATAGCGGGATCATCCTACAATGAGCAGTTCTTC. This sequence encodes CASSYSAIAGSSYNEQFF.